This entry concerns a single TCR beta chain. Some clones are missing from TCRdb's copy, which holds only in-frame ones; the method was immunoSEQ multiplex PCR. The profile shows over 75,000 clones, around 82% of them singletons. The source of the sample is a study of control samples from healthy donors and cancer patients. The sample consisted of blood. The sequence was obtained from a man aged 55 to 69 in good health.

CDR3 sequence: CASSYGLAGLNEQFF. The CDR3 DNA sequence: TGTGCCAGCAGTTACGGTCTAGCGGGGCTCAATGAGCAGTTCTTC. The chain is built from TRBV6-5 and TRBJ2-1; 9 bases fit TRBD2. CDR1 and CDR2 from the germline V gene are MNHEY and SVGAGI. V lost 2 bases and J lost 6; bases outside the gene matches: 5. The CDR3 runs 15 residues.